This T cell receptor beta chain emerged from a study of blood T cells in healthy people across ages. Alongside a J-beta primer mix, a sample-barcoded 5' primer served in a second PCR lasting about 7 to 11 cycles. MiXCR, applied by TCRdb to the 5' RACE reads, yields one record per CDR3 protein. The table records 850,000 to 1,100,000 distinct CDR3 sequences, under 40% of them present only once. Germline assignment: CDR1 SQVTM and CDR2 ANQGSEA. The CDR3 consists of 11 residues. V dropped 7 bases and J dropped 7 bases, with 13 bases sitting between them. This clonotype was obtained from a man younger than 35 in good health. The sequenced material came from blood. J is TRBJ1-1 and V is TRBV29-1; D ambiguous. The CDR3 is CSAPFEGEAFF. DNA of the CDR3: TGCAGCGCCCCATTTGAAGGTGAAGCTTTCTTT.